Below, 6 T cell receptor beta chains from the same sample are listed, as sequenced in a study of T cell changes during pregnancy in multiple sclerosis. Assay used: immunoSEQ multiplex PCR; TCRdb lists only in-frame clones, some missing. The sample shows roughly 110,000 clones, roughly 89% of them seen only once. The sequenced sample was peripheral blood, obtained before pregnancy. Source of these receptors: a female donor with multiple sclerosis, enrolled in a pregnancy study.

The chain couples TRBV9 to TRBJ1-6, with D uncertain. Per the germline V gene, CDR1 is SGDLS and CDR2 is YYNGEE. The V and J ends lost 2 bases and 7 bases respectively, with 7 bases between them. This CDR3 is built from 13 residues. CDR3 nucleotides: TGTGCCAGCAGCGTCGAGTGGAATTCACCCCTCCACTTT. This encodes CASSVEWNSPLHF.

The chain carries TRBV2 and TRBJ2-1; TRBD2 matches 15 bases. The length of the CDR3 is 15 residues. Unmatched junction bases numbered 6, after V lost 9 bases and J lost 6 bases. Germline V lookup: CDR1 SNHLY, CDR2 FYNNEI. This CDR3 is CARGTSGGSRNEQFF. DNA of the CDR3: TGTGCCAGGGGGACTAGCGGGGGGAGTCGCAATGAGCAGTTCTTC. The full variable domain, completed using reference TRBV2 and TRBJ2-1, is EPEVTQTPSHQVTQMGQEVILRCVPISNHLYFYWYRQILGQKVEFLVSFYNNEISEKSEIFDDQFSVERPDGSNFTLKIRSTKLEDSAMYFCARGTSGGSRNEQFFGPGTRLTVL.

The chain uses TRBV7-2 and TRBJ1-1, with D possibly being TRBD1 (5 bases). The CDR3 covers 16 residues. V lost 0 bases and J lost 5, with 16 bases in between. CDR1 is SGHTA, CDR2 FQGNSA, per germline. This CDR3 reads CASSLAPRGLVTEAFF. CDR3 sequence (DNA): TGTGCCAGCAGCTTAGCCCCGCGGGGGTTAGTGACTGAAGCTTTCTTT.

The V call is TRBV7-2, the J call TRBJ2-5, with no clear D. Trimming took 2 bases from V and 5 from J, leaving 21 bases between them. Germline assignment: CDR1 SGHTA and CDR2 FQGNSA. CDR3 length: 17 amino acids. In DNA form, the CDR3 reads TGTGCCAGCAGCTTAAAGGTTCGAGCTGCCGGGTGGGAGACCCAGTACTTC. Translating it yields CASSLKVRAAGWETQYF. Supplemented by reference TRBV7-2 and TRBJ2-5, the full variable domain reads GAGVSQSPSNKVTEKGKDVELRCDPISGHTALYWYRQSLGQGLEFLIYFQGNSAPDKSGLPSDRFSAERTGGSVSTLTIQRTQQEDSAVYLCASSLKVRAAGWETQYFGPGTRLLVL.

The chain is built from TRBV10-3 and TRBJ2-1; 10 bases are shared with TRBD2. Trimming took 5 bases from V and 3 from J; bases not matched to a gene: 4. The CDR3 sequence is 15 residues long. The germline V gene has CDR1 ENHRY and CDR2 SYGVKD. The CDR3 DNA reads TGTGCCATCAGTCCGGGACTAGCGATCTACAATGAGCAGTTCTTC. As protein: CAISPGLAIYNEQFF.

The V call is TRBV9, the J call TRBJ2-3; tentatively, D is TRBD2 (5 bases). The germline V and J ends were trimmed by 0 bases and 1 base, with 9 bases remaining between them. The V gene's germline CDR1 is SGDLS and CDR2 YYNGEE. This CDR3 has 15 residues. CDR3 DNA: TGTGCCAGCAGCGTAGTCGGGGTCGGCACAGATACGCAGTATTTT. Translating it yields CASSVVGVGTDTQYF.